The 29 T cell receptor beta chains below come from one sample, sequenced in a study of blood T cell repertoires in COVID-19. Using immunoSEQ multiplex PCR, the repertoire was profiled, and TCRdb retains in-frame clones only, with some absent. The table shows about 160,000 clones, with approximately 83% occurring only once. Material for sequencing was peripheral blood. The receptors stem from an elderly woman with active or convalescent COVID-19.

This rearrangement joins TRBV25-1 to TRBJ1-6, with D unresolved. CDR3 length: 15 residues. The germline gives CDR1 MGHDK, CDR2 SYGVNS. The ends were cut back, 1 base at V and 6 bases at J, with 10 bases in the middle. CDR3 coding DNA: TGTGCCAGCAGTGAATTTCGGGGAAGTAATTCACCCCTCCACTTT. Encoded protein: CASSEFRGSNSPLHF.

For the CDR3, the DNA is TGTGCCAGCAGTGAACGTTACACCTCGGGTGAGCAGTTCTTC. It codes for CASSERYTSGEQFF. The rearrangement uses TRBV2 and TRBJ2-1; no clear D. The V gene lost 2 bases and the J gene lost 9 bases, with 14 bases spanning the gap. The germline CDR1 and CDR2 sequences are SNHLY and FYNNEI. This CDR3 comprises 14 residues.

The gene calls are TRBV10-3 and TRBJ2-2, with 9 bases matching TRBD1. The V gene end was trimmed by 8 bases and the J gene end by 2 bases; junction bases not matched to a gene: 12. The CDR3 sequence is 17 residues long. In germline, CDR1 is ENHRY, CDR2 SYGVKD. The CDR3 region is CAIFRGQGSPNTGELFF. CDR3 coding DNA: TGTGCCATCTTTCGCGGACAGGGGTCCCCTAACACCGGGGAGCTGTTTTTT.

The chain's CDR3 is CASSLTSGGAKTQETQYF. CDR3 nucleotide sequence: TGTGCCAGTAGTCTGACTAGCGGGGGGGCGAAAACACAAGAGACCCAGTACTTC. J is TRBJ2-5 and V is TRBV19; TRBD2 matches 14 bases. Germline trimming cut 5 bases from V and 2 bases from J; bases unmatched to any gene: 10. The CDR3 is 18 amino acids. The germline CDR1 and CDR2 sequences are LNHDA and SQIVND (reference sequence).

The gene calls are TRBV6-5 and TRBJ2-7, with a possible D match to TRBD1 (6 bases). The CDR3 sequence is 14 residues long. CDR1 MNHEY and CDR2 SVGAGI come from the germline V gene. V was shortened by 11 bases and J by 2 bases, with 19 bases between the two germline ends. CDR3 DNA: TGTGCCTCGAGCCGGACAGATACTACCTACGAGCAGTACTTC. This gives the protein CASSRTDTTYEQYF.

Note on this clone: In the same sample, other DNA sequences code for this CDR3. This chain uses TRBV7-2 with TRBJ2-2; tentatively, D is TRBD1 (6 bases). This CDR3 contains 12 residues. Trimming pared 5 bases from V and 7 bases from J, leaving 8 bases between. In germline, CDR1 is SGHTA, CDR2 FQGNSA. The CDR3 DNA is TGTGCCAGCAGCCTCAGGGGCGGGGAGCTGTTTTTT. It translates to CASSLRGGELFF.

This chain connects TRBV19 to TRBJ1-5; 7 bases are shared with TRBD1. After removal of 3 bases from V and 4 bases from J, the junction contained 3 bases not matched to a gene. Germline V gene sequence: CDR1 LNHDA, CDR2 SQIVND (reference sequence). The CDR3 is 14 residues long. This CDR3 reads CASSMQGENQPQHF. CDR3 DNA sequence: TGTGCCAGTAGTATGCAGGGGGAGAATCAGCCCCAGCATTTT.

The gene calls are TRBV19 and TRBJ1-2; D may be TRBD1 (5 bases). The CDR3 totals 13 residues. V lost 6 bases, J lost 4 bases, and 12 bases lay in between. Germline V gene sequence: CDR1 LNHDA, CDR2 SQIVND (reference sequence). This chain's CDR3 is CASRSGTSYGYTF. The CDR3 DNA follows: TGTGCCAGTAGATCCGGGACTTCCTATGGCTACACCTTC.

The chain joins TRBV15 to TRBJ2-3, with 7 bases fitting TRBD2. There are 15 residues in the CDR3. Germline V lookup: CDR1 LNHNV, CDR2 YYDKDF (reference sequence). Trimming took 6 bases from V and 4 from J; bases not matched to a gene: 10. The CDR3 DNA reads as TGTGCCACCAGTGGTAGGTTGGCGGGGGCAGATACGCAGTATTTT. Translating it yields CATSGRLAGADTQYF.

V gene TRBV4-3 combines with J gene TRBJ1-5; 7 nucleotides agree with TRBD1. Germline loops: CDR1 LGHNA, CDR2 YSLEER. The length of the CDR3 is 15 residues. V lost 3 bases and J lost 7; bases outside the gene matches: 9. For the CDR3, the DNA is TGCGCCAGCAGCCAGGGGACAGTTGGGCACCAGCCCCAGCATTTT. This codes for CASSQGTVGHQPQHF.

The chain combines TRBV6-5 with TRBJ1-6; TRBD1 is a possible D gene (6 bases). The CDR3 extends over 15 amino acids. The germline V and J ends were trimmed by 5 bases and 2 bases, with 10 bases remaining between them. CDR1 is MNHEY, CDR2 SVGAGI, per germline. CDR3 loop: CASSRQETYNSPLHF. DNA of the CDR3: TGTGCCAGCAGTCGACAGGAAACCTATAATTCACCCCTCCACTTT.

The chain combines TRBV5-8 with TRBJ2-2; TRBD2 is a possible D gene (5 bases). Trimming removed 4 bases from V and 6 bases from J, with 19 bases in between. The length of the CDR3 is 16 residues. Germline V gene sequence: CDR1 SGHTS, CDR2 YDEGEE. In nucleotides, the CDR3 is TGTGCCAGCAGCGGGAAGCAGACTATTAGCGCCGGGGAGCTGTTTTTT. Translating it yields CASSGKQTISAGELFF. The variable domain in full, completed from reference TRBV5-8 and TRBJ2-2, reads EAGVTQSPTHLIKTRGQQATLRCSPISGHTSVYWYQQALGLGLQFLLWYDEGEERNRGNFPPRFSGRQFPNYSSELNVNALELEDSALYLCASSGKQTISAGELFFGEGSRLTVL.

CDR3 loop: CASSAGMSQPQHF. The CDR3 region has the DNA TGTGCCAGCAGCGCGGGGATGAGTCAGCCCCAGCATTTT. This rearrangement joins TRBV7-2 to TRBJ1-5; D uncertain. CDR1 and CDR2 (germline): SGHTA, FQGNSA. Trimming stripped 5 bases from V and 6 bases from J, with 11 bases between. CDR3 length: 13 residues.

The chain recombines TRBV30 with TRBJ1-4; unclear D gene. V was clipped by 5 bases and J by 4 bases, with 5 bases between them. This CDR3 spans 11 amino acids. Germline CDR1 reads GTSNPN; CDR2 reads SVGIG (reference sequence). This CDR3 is CAWSRNEKLFF. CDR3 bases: TGTGCCTGGTCGCGTAATGAAAAACTGTTTTTT.

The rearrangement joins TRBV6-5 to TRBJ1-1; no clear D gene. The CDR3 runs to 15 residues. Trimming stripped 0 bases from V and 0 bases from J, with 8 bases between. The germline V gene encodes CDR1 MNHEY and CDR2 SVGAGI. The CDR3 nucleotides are TGTGCCAGCAGTTACTCGGGCGTTTTGAACACTGAAGCTTTCTTT. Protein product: CASSYSGVLNTEAFF.

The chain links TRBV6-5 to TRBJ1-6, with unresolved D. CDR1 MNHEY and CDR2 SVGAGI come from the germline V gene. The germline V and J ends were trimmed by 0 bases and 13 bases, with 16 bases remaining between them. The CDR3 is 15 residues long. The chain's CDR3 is CASSYSMISGVPLHF. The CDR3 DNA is TGTGCCAGCAGTTACTCGATGATATCCGGGGTCCCCCTCCACTTT.

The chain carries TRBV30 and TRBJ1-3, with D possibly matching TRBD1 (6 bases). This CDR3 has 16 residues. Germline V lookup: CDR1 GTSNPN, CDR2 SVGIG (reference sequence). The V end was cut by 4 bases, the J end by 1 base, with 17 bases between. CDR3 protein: CAWTFQGSASGNTIYF. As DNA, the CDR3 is TGTGCCTGGACCTTCCAGGGGAGCGCTTCTGGAAACACCATATATTTT. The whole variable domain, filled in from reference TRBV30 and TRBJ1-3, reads SQTIHQWPATLVQPVGSPLSLECTVEGTSNPNLYWYRQAAGRGLQLLFYSVGIGQISSEVPQNLSASRPQDRQFILSSKKLLLSDSGFYLCAWTFQGSASGNTIYFGEGSWLTVV.

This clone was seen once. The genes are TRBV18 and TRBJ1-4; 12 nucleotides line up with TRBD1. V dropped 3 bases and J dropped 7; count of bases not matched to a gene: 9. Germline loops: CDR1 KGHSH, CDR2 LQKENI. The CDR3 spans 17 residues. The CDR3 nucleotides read TGTGCCAGCTCACCCGGGACAGGGGGCGGGCGCGGTGAAAAACTGTTTTTT. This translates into CASSPGTGGGRGEKLFF.

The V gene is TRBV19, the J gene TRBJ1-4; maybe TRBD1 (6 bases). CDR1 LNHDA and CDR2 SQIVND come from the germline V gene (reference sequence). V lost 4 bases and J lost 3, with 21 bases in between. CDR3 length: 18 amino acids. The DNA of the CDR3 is TGTGCCAGTAGTAAAACGCGACAGGTTCAAACTTCTAATGAAAAACTGTTTTTT. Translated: CASSKTRQVQTSNEKLFF.

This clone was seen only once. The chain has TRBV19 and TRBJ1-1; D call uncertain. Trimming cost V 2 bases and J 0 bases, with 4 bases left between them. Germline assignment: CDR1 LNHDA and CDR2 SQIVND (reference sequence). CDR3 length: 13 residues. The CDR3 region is CASSIQVNTEAFF. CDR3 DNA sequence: TGTGCCAGTAGTATACAGGTGAACACTGAAGCTTTCTTT.

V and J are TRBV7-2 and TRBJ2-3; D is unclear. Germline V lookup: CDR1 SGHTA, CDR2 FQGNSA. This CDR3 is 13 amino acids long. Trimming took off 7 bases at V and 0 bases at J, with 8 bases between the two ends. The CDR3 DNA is TGTGCCAGCACAACCCGGAGCACAGATACGCAGTATTTT. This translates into CASTTRSTDTQYF.

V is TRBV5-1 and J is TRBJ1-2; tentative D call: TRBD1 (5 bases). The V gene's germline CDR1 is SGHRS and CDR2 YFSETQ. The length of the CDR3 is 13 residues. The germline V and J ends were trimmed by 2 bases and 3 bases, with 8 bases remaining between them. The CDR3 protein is CASSFLTDYGYTF. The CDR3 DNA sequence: TGCGCCAGCAGCTTTTTGACAGACTATGGCTACACCTTC.

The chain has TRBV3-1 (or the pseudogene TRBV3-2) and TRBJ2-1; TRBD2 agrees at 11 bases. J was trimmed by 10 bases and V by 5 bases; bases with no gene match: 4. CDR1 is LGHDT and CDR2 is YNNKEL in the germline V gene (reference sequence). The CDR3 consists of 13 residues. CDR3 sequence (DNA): TGTGCCAGCAGCGCCCGGACTAGCGGGGAGCAGTTCTTC. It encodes CASSARTSGEQFF.

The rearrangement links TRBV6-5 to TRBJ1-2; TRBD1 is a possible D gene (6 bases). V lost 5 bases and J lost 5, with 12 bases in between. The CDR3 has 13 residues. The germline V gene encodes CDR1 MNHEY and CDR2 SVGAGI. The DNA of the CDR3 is TGTGCCAGCAGTCGAGACAGGATTTATGGCTACACCTTC. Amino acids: CASSRDRIYGYTF.

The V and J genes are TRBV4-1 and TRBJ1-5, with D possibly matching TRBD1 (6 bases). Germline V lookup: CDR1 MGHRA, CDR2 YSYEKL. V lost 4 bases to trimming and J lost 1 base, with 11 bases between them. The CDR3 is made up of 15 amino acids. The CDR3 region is CASSLTGLSNQPQHF. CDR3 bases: TGCGCCAGCAGCCTTACAGGGCTCAGCAATCAGCCCCAGCATTTT.

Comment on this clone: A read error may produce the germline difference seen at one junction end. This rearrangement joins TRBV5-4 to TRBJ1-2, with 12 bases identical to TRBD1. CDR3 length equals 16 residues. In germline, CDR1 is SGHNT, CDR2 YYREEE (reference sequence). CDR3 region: CASSSEGTGGVIGYTF. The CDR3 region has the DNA TGTGCCAGCAGCTCCGAAGGGACAGGGGGCGTGATTGGCTACACTTTC. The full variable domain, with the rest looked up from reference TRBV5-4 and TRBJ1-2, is ETGVTQSPTHLIKTRGQQVTLRCSSQSGHNTVSWYQQALGQGPQFIFQYYREEENGRGNFPPRFSGLQFPNYSSELNVNALELDDSALYLCASSSEGTGGVIGYTFGSGTRLTVV.

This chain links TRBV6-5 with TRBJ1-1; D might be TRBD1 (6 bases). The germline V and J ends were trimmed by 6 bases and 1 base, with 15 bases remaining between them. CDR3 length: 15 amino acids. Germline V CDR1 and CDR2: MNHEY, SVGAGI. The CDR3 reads CASRKERQANTEAFF. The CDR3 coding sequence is TGTGCCAGCAGGAAGGAGAGACAGGCGAACACTGAAGCTTTCTTT.

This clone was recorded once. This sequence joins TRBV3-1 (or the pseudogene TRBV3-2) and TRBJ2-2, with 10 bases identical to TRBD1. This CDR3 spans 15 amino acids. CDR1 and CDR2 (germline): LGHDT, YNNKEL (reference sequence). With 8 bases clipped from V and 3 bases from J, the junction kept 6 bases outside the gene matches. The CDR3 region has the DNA TGTGCCAGCGCCTCCGGGACAGGGGACACCGGGGAGCTGTTTTTT. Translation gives CASASGTGDTGELFF.

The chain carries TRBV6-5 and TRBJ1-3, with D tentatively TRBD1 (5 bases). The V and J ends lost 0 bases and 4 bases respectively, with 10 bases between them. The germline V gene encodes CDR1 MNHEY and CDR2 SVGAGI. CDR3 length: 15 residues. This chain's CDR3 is CASSYSGQLGNTIYF. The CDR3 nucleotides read TGTGCCAGCAGTTACTCCGGACAATTAGGAAACACCATATATTTT.